Following are 15 T cell receptor beta chains from one sample sequenced in a study of shared clonotypes between healthy human individuals. Assay: immunoSEQ multiplex PCR; the TCRdb copy retains only in-frame clones and omits some. This table has a few million clones, just over 90% appearing once. Sequenced sample: naive CD4+ T cells sorted from blood. As for subset: CD45RA+ positively selected. These receptors were taken from a man between 18 and 35 years old in good health.

The V and J genes are TRBV18 and TRBJ2-6, with D unclear. V lost 5 bases and J 0 bases, leaving 8 bases between the germline ends. CDR1 is KGHSH, CDR2 LQKENI, per germline. The CDR3 is made up of 15 amino acids. The chain's CDR3 is CASSYPSSGANVLTF. The CDR3 DNA reads as TGTGCCAGCTCATACCCCTCCTCTGGGGCCAACGTCCTGACTTTC.

The gene calls are TRBV19 and TRBJ2-3, with TRBD2 matching 9 bases. Trimming removed 5 bases from V and 8 bases from J; junction bases left unmatched: 2. CDR3 length: 12 amino acids. Germline values: CDR1 LNHDA, CDR2 SQIVND (reference sequence). Here the CDR3 reads CASSATSGTQYF. The CDR3 DNA reads as TGTGCCAGTAGTGCGACTAGCGGTACGCAGTATTTT.

The chain employs TRBV19 and TRBJ2-7, with TRBD2 matching 14 bases. The trim removed 4 bases at V and 5 bases at J, leaving 10 bases unmatched. The germline V gene encodes CDR1 LNHDA and CDR2 SQIVND (reference sequence). The CDR3 has 17 amino acids. The CDR3 DNA is TGTGCCAGTAGTAGAGAACGGGGACTAGCGGGAGTCCACGAGCAGTACTTC. Residues: CASSRERGLAGVHEQYF.

Concerning this clone itself: Other DNA sequences in the same sample also yield this CDR3. This chain uses TRBV5-1 with TRBJ1-2, with a tentative D call TRBD1 (5 bases). The CDR3 has 14 amino acids. Between the trimmed V and J ends, which lost 0 bases and 3 bases, there was a span of 9 bases. The germline gives CDR1 SGHRS, CDR2 YFSETQ. The chain's CDR3 is CASSLAVTDYGYTF. The CDR3 DNA is TGCGCCAGCAGCTTGGCGGTGACAGACTATGGCTACACCTTC. Using reference TRBV5-1 and TRBJ1-2 for the parts outside the CDR3, the full variable domain is KAGVTQTPRYLIKTRGQQVTLSCSPISGHRSVSWYQQTPGQGLQFLFEYFSETQRNKGNFPGRFSGRQFSNSRSEMNVSTLELGDSALYLCASSLAVTDYGYTFGSGTRLTVV.

With regard to this clone: The same CDR3 can be traced to other DNA sequences in this sample. The chain has TRBV11-2 and TRBJ2-7, with D maybe TRBD2 (5 bases). V dropped 1 base and J dropped 1 base, with 5 bases sitting between them. CDR3 length: 13 amino acids. CDR1 is SGHAT, CDR2 FQNNGV, per germline. CDR3 in DNA: TGTGCCAGCAGCTTAGGGGAGTCCTACGAGCAGTACTTC. Amino acids: CASSLGESYEQYF.

The rearrangement links TRBV18 to TRBJ2-7; D gene uncertain. The V end lost 2 bases, the J end lost 2 bases, and 16 bases lay between the germline ends. Germline V gene data show CDR1 as KGHSH and CDR2 as LQKENI. The CDR3 contains 16 residues. The CDR3 spells CASSPGLQMGTYEQYF. The CDR3 region has the DNA TGTGCCAGCTCACCAGGATTACAAATGGGGACCTACGAGCAGTACTTC.

The rearrangement joins TRBV5-4 to TRBJ2-2; D unclear. The CDR3 covers 16 residues. Per the germline V gene, CDR1 is SGHNT and CDR2 is YYREEE (reference sequence). Trimming removed 0 bases from V and 3 bases from J, with 12 bases in between. The CDR3: CASSLAWGRDTGELFF. In DNA, the CDR3 is TGTGCCAGCAGCTTGGCTTGGGGTAGGGACACCGGGGAGCTGTTTTTT.

The chain is built from TRBV6-1 and TRBJ1-2, with D possibly TRBD1 on 6 matching bases. Germline lookup yields CDR1 MNHNS and CDR2 SASEGT. The V end lost 6 bases, the J end lost 3 bases, and 23 bases lay between the germline ends. The CDR3 length is 17 residues. The CDR3 here is CASSETTLPGAHYGYTF. The CDR3 nucleotides read TGTGCCAGCAGCGAAACAACGTTGCCAGGGGCGCACTATGGCTACACCTTC.

J is TRBJ2-5 and V is TRBV5-6, with a weak D call TRBD2 (6 bases). V gave up 4 bases and J gave up 5 bases, with 15 bases separating them. The CDR3 length is 14 residues. The germline CDR1 and CDR2 sequences are SGHDT and YYEEEE. CDR3 nucleotide sequence: TGTGCCAGCAGCGCGGGACCGATGGGGGAGACCCAGTACTTC. Its protein is CASSAGPMGETQYF.

The rearrangement joins TRBV4-3 to TRBJ1-1; D might be TRBD1 (5 bases). The CDR3 contains 14 residues. V lost 4 bases to trimming and J lost 4 bases, with 13 bases between them. Germline V gene sequence: CDR1 LGHNA, CDR2 YSLEER. The CDR3 region is CASSLRGGVTEAFF. The DNA for the CDR3 is TGCGCCAGCAGCCTACGGGGGGGGGTCACTGAAGCTTTCTTT.

The V call is TRBV30, the J call TRBJ2-7; the D gene is possibly TRBD2 (5 bases). The V end was cut by 0 bases, the J end by 1 base, with 10 bases between. There are 14 residues in the CDR3. Germline V CDR1 and CDR2: GTSNPN, SVGIG (reference sequence). As DNA, the CDR3 is TGTGCCTGGAGTGTGAGGGCCTTTTCCTACGAGCAGTACTTC. Its translation is CAWSVRAFSYEQYF.

The chain links TRBV6-5 to TRBJ1-6; D gene unclear. Trimming cost V 6 bases and J 7 bases, with 10 bases left between them. Germline CDR1 and CDR2: MNHEY and SVGAGI. The CDR3 has 13 amino acids. CDR3 residues: CASRHTRNSPLHF. CDR3 DNA sequence: TGTGCCAGCAGGCATACAAGAAATTCACCCCTCCACTTT.

The chain uses TRBV14 and TRBJ2-3; tentatively, D is TRBD2 (6 bases). Germline CDR1 SGHDN, CDR2 FVKESK. This CDR3 is built from 12 residues. The ends were cut back, 4 bases at V and 6 bases at J, with 8 bases in the middle. The CDR3 here is CASSPGTDTQYF. CDR3 coding DNA: TGTGCCAGCAGCCCAGGGACTGATACGCAGTATTTT.

This chain uses TRBV15 with TRBJ2-3, with unresolved D. The CDR3 is 17 amino acids. CDR1 and CDR2 (germline): LNHNV, YYDKDF (reference sequence). Between the trimmed V and J ends, which lost 1 base and 1 base, there was a span of 15 bases. This chain's CDR3 is CATSRGSSRDGTDTQYF. The CDR3 coding sequence is TGTGCCACCAGCAGAGGTTCTTCCCGCGATGGCACAGATACGCAGTATTTT.

The chain has TRBV7-9 and TRBJ1-1, with D unclear. Germline V gene sequence: CDR1 SEHNR, CDR2 FQNEAQ (reference sequence). The CDR3 totals 16 residues. V gave up 0 bases and J gave up 0 bases, with 11 bases separating them. The CDR3 loop is CASSLASAALNTEAFF. CDR3 nucleotide sequence: TGTGCCAGCAGCTTAGCGTCGGCAGCCTTGAACACTGAAGCTTTCTTT.